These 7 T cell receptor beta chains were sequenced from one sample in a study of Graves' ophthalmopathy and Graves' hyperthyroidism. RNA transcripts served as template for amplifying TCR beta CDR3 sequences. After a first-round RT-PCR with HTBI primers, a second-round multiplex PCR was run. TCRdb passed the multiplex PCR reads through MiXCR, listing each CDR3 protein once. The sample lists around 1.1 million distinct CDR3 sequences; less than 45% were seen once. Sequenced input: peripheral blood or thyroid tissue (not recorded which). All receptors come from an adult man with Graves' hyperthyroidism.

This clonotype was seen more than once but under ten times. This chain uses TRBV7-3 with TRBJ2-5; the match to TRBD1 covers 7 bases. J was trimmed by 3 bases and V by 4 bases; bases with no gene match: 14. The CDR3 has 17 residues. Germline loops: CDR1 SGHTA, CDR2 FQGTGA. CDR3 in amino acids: CASSSPRDRRHKETQYF. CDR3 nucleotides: TGTGCCAGCAGCTCCCCCCGGGACAGACGCCATAAAGAGACCCAGTACTTC.

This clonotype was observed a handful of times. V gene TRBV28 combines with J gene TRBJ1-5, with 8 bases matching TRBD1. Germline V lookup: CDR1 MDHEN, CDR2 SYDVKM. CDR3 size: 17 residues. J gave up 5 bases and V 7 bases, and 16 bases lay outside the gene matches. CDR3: CASTLGTGTGSYQPQHF. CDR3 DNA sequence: TGTGCCAGCACACTGGGGACCGGGACAGGCTCTTATCAGCCCCAGCATTTT.

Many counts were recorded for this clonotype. The CDR3 bases are TGTGCCACCAGTGCGGGGTCCTATGGCTACACCTTC. The encoded protein is CATSAGSYGYTF. The V gene is TRBV24-1, the J gene TRBJ1-2; D is ambiguous. This CDR3 contains 12 residues. CDR1 and CDR2 (germline): KGHDR, SFDVKD. Deletions cut 5 bases from V and 4 bases from J, with 7 bases between.

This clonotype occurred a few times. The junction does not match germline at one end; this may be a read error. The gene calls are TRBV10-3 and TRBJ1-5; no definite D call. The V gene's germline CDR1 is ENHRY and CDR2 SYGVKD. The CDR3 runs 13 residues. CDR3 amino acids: CASSYHPVGPQHF. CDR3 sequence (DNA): TGTGCCAGCAGTTATCACCCCGTTGGACCCCAGCATTTT.

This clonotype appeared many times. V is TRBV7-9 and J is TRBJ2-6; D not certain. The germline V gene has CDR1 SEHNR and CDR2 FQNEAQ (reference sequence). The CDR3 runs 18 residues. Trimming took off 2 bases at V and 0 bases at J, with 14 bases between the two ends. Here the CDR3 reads CASSLFFWAISGANVLTF. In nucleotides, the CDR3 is TGTGCCAGCAGCTTATTCTTTTGGGCTATCTCTGGGGCCAACGTCCTGACTTTC.

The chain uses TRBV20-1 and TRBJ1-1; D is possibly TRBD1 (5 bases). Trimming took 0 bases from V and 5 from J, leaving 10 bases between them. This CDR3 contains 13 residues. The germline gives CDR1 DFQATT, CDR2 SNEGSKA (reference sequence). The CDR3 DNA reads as TGCAGTGCTAGAGATCTGAGGGGAACTGAAGCTTTCTTT. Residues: CSARDLRGTEAFF.

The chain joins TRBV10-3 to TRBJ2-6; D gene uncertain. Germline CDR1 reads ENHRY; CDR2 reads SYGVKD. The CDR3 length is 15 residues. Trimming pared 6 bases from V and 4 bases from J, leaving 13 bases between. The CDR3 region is CAISDSGSGANVLTF. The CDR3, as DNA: TGTGCCATCAGCGACTCAGGTAGCGGGGCCAACGTCCTGACTTTC.